This T cell receptor (beta chain) was found in a study of cytomegalovirus exposure and HLA in healthy donors. Trimming shortened V by 6 bases and J by 7 bases, and 13 bases separated the two germline ends. The CDR3 extends over 13 amino acids. Germline V gene lookup returns CDR1 MNHEY and CDR2 SVGAGI. Clones were sequenced by immunoSEQ multiplex PCR, and TCRdb holds only the in-frame ones, with some missing. The sample carries about 250,000 clones, over 75% recorded once. The chain has TRBV6-5 and TRBJ1-3; no clear D. The TCR originated in a young man in good health and CMV-seropositive. Source material: PBMCs. The CDR3, as DNA: TGTGCCAGCAGGCACTCAGACTCCAACACCATATATTTT. Its translation: CASRHSDSNTIYF.